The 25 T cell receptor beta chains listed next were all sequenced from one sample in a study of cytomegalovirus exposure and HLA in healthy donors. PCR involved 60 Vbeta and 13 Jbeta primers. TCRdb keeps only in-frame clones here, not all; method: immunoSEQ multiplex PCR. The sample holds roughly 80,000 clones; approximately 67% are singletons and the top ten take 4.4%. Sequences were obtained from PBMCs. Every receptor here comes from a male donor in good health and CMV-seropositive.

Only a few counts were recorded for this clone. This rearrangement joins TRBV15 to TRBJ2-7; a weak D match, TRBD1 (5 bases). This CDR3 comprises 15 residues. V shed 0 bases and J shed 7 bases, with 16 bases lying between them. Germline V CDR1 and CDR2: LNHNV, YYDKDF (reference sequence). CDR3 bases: TGTGCCACCAGCAGAGATCGTGGGGCAAGCCAGGAGCAGTACTTC. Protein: CATSRDRGASQEQYF.

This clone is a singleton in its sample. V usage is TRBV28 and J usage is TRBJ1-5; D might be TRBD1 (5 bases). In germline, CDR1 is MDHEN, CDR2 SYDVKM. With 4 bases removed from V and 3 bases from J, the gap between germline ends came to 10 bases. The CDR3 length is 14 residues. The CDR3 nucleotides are TGTGCCAGCAGTTGGATCAGGGTCAATCAGCCCCAGCATTTT. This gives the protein CASSWIRVNQPQHF.

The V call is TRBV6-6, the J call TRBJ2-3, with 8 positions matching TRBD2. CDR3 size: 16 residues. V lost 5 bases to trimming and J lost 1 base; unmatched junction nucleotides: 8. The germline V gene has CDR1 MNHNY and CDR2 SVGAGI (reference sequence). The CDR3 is CASSPYWREGTDTQYF. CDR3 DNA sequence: TGTGCCAGCAGTCCTTATTGGCGGGAGGGCACAGATACGCAGTATTTT.

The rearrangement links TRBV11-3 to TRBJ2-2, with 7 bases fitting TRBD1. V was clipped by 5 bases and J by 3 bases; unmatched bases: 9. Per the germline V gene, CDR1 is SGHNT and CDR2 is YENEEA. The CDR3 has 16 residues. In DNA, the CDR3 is TGTGCCAGCAGCCCCTCCAACAGGGGAGACACCGGGGAGCTGTTTTTT. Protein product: CASSPSNRGDTGELFF.

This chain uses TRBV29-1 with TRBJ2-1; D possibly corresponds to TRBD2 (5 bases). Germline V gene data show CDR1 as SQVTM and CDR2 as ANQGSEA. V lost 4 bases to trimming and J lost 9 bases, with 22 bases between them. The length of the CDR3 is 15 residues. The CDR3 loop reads CSVGSGSPPISEQFF. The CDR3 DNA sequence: TGCAGCGTTGGGTCGGGATCCCCCCCAATCAGTGAGCAGTTCTTC.

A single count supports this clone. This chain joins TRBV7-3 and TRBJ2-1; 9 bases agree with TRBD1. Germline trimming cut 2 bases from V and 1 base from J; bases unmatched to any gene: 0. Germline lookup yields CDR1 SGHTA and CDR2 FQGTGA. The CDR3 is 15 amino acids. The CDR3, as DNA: TGTGCCAGCAGCTTAGACAGGGGGTCCTACAATGAGCAGTTCTTC. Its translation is CASSLDRGSYNEQFF.

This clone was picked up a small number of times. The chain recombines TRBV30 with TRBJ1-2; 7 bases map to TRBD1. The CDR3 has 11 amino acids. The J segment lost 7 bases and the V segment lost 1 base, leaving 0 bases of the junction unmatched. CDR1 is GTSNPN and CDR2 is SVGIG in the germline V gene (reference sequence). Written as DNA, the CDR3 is TGTGCCTGGAGTGCAGGGGGTGGCTACACCTTC. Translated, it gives CAWSAGGGYTF.

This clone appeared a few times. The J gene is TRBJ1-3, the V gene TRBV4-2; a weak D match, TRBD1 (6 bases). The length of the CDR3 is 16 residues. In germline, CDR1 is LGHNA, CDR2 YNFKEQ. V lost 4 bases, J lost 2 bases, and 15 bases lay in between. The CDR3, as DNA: TGTGCCAGCAGCCCCAGAGCGCAGGGGACTGGAAACACCATATATTTT. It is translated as CASSPRAQGTGNTIYF.

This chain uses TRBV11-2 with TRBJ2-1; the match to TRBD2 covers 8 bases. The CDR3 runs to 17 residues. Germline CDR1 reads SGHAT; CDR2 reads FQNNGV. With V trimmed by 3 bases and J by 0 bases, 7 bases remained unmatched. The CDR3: CASSLVLGTSSYNEQFF. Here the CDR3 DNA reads TGTGCCAGCAGCTTGGTGTTGGGGACTAGCTCCTACAATGAGCAGTTCTTC.

CDR3 sequence (DNA): TGTGCCAGCAGCTTAAATGGGCGAGATGAGCAGTTCTTC. Encoded protein: CASSLNGRDEQFF. The chain links TRBV7-2 to TRBJ2-1; D gene unclear. The germline CDR1 and CDR2 sequences are SGHTA and FQGNSA. CDR3 length equals 13 residues. The ends were cut back, 2 bases at V and 8 bases at J, with 10 bases in the middle.

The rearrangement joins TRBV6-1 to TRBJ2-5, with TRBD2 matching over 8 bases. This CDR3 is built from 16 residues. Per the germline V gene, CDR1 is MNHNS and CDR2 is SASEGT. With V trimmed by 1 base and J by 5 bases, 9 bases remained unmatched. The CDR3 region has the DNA TGTGCCAGCAGTGAAGGGGAGCGGGGGCCGTGGGAGACCCAGTACTTC. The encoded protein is CASSEGERGPWETQYF.

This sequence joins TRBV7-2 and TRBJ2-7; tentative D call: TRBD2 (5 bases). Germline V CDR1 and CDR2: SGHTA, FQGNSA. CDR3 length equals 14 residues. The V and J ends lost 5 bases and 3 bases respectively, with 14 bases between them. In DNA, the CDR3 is TGTGCCAGCAGCCAGATGGCGAGCGGCTACGAGCAGTACTTC. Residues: CASSQMASGYEQYF.

This CDR3 is CASSPGTSGGALETQYF. The CDR3 DNA is TGTGCCAGCAGCCCAGGGACTAGCGGGGGGGCCTTGGAGACCCAGTACTTC. This chain connects TRBV4-2 to TRBJ2-5; 16 bases map to TRBD2. Germline trimming cut 4 bases from V and 5 bases from J; bases unmatched to any gene: 7. CDR1 LGHNA and CDR2 YNFKEQ come from the germline V gene. The CDR3 length is 17 residues.

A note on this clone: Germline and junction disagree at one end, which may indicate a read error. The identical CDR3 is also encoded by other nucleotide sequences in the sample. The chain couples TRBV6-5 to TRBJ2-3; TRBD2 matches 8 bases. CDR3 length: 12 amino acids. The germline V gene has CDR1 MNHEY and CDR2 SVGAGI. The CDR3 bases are TGTGCTAGCAGGCCCACTAGCGGCGTTTGGTATTTT. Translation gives CASRPTSGVWYF.

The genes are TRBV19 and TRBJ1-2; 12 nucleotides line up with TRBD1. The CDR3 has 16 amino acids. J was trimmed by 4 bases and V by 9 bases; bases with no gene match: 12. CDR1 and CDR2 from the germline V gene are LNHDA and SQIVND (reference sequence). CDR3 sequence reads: CASSPGQGANGYGYTF. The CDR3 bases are TGTGCCAGCTCACCGGGACAGGGGGCGAACGGCTATGGCTACACCTTC.

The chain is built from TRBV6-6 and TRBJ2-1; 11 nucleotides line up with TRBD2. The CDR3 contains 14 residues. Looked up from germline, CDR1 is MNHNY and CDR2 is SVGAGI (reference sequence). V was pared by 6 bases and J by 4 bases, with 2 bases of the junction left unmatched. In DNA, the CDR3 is TGTGCCAGCAGGGGACTAGCGGCTTACAATGAGCAGTTCTTC. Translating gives CASRGLAAYNEQFF.

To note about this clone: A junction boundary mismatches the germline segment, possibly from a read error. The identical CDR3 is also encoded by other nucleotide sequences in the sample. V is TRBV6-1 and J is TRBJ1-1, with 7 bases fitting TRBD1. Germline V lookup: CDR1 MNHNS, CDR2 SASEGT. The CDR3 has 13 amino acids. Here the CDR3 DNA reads TGTGCCATCCCTGACAGGGAGAACACTGAAGCTTTCTTC. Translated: CAIPDRENTEAFF.

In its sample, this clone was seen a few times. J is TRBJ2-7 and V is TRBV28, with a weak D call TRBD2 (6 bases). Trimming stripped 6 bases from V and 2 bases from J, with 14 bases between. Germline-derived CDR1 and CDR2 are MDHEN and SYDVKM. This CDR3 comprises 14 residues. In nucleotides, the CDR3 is TGTGCCAGCAGGAAGCGGGCCTCCCCCTACGAGCAGTACTTC. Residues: CASRKRASPYEQYF.

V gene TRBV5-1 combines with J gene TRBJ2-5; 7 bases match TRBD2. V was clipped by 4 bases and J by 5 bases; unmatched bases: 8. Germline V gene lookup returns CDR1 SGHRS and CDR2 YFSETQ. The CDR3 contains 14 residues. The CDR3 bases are TGCGCCAGCAGCCACGACGGGAGGTCGGAGACCCAGTACTTC. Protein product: CASSHDGRSETQYF.

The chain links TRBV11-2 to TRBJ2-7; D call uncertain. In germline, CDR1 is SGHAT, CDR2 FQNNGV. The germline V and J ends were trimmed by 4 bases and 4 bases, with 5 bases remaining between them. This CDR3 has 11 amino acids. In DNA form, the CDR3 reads TGTGCCAGCAGCTCCCTTTACGAGCAGTACTTC. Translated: CASSSLYEQYF.

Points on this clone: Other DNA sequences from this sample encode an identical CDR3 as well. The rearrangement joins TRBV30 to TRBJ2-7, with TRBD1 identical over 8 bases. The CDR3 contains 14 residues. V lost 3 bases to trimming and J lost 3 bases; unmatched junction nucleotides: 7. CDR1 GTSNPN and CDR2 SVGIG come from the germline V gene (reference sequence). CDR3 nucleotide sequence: TGTGCCTGGAGCCCCGGGACAGGCGACTACGAGCAGTACTTC. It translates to CAWSPGTGDYEQYF.

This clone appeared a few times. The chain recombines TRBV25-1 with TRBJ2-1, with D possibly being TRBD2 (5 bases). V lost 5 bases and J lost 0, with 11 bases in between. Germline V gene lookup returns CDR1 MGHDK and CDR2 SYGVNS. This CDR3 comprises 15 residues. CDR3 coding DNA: TGTGCCAGCAGTTCAACTAGGCGCTCCTACAATGAGCAGTTCTTC. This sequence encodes CASSSTRRSYNEQFF.

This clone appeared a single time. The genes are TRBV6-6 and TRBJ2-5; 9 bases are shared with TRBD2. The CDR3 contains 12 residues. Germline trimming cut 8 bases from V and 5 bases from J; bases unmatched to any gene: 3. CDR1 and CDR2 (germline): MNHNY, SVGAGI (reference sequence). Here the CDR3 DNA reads TGTGCCAGCGGGACTAGCTCCGAGACCCAGTACTTC. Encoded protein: CASGTSSETQYF.

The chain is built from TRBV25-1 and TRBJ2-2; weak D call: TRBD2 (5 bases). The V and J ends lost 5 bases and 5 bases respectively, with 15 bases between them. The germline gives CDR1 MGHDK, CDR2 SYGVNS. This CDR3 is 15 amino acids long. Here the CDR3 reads CASSLARGGTGELFF. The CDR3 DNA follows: TGTGCCAGCAGTCTCGCGAGAGGCGGGACCGGGGAGCTGTTTTTT. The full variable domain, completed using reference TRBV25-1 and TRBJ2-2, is EADIYQTPRYLVIGTGKKITLECSQTMGHDKMYWYQQDPGMELHLIHYSYGVNSTEKGDLSSESTVSRIRTEHFPLTLESARPSHTSQYLCASSLARGGTGELFFGEGSRLTVL.

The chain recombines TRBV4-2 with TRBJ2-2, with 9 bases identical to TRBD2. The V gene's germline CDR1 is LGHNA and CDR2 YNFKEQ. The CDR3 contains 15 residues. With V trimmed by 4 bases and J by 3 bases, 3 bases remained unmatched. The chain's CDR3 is CASSRGLADTGELFF. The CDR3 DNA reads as TGTGCCAGCAGCCGGGGACTAGCTGACACCGGGGAGCTGTTTTTT.